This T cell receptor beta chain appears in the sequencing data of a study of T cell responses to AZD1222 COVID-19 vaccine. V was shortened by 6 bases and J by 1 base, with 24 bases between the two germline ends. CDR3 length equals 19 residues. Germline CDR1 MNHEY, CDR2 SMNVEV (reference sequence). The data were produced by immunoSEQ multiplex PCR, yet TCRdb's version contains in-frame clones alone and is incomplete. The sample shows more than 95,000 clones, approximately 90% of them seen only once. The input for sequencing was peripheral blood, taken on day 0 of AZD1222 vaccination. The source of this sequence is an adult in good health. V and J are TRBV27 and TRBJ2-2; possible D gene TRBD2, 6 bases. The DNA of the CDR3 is TGTGCCAGCAGCCGTAGGAACCTCCCCGGGGGACTGAACACCGGGGAGCTGTTTTTT. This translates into CASSRRNLPGGLNTGELFF.